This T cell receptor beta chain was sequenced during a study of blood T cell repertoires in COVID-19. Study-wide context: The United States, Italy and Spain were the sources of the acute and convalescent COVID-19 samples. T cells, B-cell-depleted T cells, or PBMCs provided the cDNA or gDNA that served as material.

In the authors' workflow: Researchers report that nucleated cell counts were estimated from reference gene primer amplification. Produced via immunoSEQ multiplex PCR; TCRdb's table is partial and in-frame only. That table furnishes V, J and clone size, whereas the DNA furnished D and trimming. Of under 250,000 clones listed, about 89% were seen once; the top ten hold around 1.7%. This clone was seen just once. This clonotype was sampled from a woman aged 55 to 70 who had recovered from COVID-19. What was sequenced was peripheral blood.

CDR3 bases: TGTGCCAGCAGCTTAGGGGGCTTAAACTATGGCTACACCTTC. Protein sequence: CASSLGGLNYGYTF. The chain joins TRBV7-8 to TRBJ1-2, with D perhaps matching TRBD1 (5 bases). The germline V and J ends were trimmed by 1 base and 2 bases, with 8 bases remaining between them. The CDR3 runs 14 residues. Germline CDR1 SGHVS, CDR2 FQNEAQ.